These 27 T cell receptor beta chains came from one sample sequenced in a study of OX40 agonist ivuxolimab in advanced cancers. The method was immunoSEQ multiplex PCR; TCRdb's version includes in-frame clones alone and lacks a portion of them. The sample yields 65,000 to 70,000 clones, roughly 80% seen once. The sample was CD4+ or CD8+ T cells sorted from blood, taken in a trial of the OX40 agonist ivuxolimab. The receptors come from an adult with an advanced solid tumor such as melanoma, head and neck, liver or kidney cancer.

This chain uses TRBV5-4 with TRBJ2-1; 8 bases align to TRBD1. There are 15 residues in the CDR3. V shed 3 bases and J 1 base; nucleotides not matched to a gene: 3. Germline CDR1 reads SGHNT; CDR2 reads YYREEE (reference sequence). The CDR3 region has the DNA TGTGCCAGCAGCTATGGACAGGGTTCCTACAATGAGCAGTTCTTC. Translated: CASSYGQGSYNEQFF.

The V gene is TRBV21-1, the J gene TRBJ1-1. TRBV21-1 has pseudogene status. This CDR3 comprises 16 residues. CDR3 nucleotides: TGTGCCAGCAGCAAAGTTCTCGTCCTGTTGAACACTGAAGCTTTCTTT. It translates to CASSKVLVLLNTEAFF.

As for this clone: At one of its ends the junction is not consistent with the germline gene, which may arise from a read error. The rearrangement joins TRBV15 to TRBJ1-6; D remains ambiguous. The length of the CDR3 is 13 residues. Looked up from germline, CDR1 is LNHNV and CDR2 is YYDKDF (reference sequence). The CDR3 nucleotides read TGTGCCACCAGGAGAGCGGGGAATTCACCCCTCCACTTT. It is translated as CATRRAGNSPLHF. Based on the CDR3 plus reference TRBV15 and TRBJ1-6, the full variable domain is DAMVIQNPRYQVTQFGKPVTLSCSQTLNHNVMYWYQQKSSQAPKLLFHYYDKDFNNEADTPDNFQSRRPNTSFCFLDIRSPGLGDTAMYLCATRRAGNSPLHFGNGTRLTVT.

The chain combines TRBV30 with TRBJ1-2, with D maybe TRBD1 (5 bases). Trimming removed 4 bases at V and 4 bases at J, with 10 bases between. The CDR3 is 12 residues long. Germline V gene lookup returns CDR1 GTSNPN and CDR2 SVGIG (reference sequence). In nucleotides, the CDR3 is TGTGCCTGGAACGCGGGGGGCTATGGCTACACCTTC. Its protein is CAWNAGGYGYTF.

The CDR3 coding sequence is TGTGCCAGCACCCGAGACTATTCCGGCACCGGGGAGCTGTTTTTT. Protein sequence: CASTRDYSGTGELFF. The J gene is TRBJ2-2, the V gene TRBV6-5; tentatively, D is TRBD2 (5 bases). V lost 7 bases to trimming and J lost 4 bases, with 16 bases between them. This CDR3 has 15 amino acids. Per germline, CDR1 MNHEY and CDR2 SVGAGI.

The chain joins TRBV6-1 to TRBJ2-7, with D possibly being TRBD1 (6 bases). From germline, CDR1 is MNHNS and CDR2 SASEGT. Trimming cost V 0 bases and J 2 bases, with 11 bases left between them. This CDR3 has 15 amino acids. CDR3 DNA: TGTGCCAGCAGTGAAGCTTTCAGGGGAGCCTACGAGCAGTACTTC. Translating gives CASSEAFRGAYEQYF.

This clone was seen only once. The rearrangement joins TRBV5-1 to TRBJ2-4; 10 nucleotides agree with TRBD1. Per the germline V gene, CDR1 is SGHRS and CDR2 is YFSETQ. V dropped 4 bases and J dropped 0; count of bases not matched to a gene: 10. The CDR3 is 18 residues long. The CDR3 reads CASSPYWGQGKAKNIQYF. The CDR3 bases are TGCGCCAGCAGCCCTTACTGGGGACAGGGGAAAGCCAAAAACATTCAGTACTTC.

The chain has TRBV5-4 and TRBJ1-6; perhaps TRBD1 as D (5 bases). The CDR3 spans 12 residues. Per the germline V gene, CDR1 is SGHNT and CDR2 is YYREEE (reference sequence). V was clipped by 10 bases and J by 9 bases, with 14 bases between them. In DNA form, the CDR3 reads TGTGCCGGCTGGGGGGAGGGTTCACCCCTCCACTTT. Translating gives CAGWGEGSPLHF.

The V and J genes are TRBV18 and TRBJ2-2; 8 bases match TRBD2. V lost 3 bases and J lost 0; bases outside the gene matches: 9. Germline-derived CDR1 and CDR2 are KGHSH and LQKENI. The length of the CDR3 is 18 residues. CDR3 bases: TGTGCCAGCTCACCTCTGATGTCGGGAGGGCCGAACACCGGGGAGCTGTTTTTT. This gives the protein CASSPLMSGGPNTGELFF.

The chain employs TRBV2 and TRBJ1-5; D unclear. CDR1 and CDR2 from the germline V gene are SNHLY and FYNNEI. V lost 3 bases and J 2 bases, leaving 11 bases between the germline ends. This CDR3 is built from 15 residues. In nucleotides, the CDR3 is TGTGCCAGCAGTGATGAGGGCCGCGGCAATCAGCCCCAGCATTTT. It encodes CASSDEGRGNQPQHF.

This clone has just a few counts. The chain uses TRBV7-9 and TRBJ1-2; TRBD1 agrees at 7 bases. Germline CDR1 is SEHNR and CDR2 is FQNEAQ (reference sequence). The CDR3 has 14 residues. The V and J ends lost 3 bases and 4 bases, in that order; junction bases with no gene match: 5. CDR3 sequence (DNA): TGTGCCAGCAGCTTGCAACAGGGGCCCTATGGCTACACCTTC. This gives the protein CASSLQQGPYGYTF.

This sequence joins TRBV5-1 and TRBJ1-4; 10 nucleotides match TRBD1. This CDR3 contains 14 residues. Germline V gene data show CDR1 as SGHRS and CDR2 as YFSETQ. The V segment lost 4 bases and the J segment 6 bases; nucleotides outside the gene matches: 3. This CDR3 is CASSRTGGDEKLFF. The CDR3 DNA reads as TGCGCCAGCAGCCGGACAGGGGGAGATGAAAAACTGTTTTTT.

The CDR3 DNA reads as TGTGCCAGTAGAGACACCGCCGGGGAGCTGTTTTTT. Translating it yields CASRDTAGELFF. The J gene is TRBJ2-2, the V gene TRBV19; D unclear. This CDR3 has 12 amino acids. Trimming took 6 bases from V and 6 from J, leaving 8 bases between them. Germline CDR1 is LNHDA and CDR2 is SQIVND (reference sequence). The whole variable domain, filled in from reference TRBV19 and TRBJ2-2, reads DGGITQSPKYLFRKEGQNVTLSCEQNLNHDAMYWYRQDPGQGLRLIYYSQIVNDFQKGDIAEGYSVSREKKESFPLTVTSAQKNPTAFYLCASRDTAGELFFGEGSRLTVL.

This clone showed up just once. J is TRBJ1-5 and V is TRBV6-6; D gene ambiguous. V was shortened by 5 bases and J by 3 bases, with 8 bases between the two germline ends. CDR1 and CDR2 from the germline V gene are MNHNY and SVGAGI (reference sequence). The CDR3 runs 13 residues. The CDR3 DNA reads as TGTGCCAGCAGTCCGGCCCCCAATCAGCCCCAGCATTTT. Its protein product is CASSPAPNQPQHF.

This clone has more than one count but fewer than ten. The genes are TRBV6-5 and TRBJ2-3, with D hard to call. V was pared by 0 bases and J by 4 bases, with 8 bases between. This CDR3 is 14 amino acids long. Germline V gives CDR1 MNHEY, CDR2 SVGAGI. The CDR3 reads CASSYSKGSDTQYF. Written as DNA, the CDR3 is TGTGCCAGCAGTTACTCGAAAGGGTCAGATACGCAGTATTTT.

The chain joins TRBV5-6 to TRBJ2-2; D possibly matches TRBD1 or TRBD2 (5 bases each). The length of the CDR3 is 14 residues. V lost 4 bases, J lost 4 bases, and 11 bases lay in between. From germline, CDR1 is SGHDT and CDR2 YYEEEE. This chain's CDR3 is CASSQGAGTGELFF. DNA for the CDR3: TGTGCCAGCAGCCAGGGCGCGGGCACCGGGGAGCTGTTTTTT.

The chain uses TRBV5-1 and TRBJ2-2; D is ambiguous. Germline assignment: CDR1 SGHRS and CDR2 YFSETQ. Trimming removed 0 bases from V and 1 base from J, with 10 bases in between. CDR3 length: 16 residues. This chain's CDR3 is CASSLEVQGNTGELFF. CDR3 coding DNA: TGCGCCAGCAGCTTGGAGGTACAAGGGAACACCGGGGAGCTGTTTTTT.

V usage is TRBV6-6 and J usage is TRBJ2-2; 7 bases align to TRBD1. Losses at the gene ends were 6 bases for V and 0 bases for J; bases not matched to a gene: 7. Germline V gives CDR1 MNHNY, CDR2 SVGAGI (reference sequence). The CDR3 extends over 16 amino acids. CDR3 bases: TGTGCCAGCAGCCAGGACAGGATCGCGAACACCGGGGAGCTGTTTTTT. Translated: CASSQDRIANTGELFF.

The CDR3 loop reads CASSPDRDTEAFF. In DNA, the CDR3 is TGTGCCAGCAGCCCTGACAGGGACACTGAAGCTTTCTTT. The chain has TRBV7-2 and TRBJ1-1, with TRBD1 matching 7 bases. J lost 3 bases, V lost 5 bases, and 3 bases had no gene match. The germline CDR1 and CDR2 sequences are SGHTA and FQGNSA. The CDR3 is 13 amino acids.

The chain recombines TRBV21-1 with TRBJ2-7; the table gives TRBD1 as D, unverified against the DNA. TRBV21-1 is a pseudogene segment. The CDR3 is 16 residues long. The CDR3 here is CASSKKIGQGTYEQYF. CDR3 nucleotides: TGTGCCAGCAGCAAAAAGATAGGGCAGGGGACCTACGAGCAGTACTTC.

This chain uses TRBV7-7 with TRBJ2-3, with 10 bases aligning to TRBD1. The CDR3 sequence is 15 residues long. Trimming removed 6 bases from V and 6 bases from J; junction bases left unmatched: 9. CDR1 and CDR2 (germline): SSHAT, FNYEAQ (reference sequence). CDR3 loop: CASSPTTGGPDTQYF. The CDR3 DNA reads TGTGCCAGCAGTCCGACGACAGGGGGCCCCGATACGCAGTATTTT.

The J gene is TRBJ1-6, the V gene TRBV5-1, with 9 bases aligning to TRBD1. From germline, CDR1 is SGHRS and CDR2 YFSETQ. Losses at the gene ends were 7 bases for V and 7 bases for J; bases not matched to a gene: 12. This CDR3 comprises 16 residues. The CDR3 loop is CASRTYPGQGNSPLHF. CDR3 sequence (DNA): TGCGCCAGCCGGACCTACCCGGGACAGGGAAATTCACCCCTCCACTTT.

The CDR3 reads CASSSPSRGRDTQYF. In DNA form, the CDR3 reads TGTGCCAGCAGCTCGCCTAGCCGGGGGCGGGATACGCAGTATTTT. The J gene is TRBJ2-3, the V gene TRBV7-2; either TRBD1 or TRBD2 may fit D (6 bases each). CDR3 length: 15 amino acids. The V end was cut by 4 bases, the J end by 6 bases, with 17 bases between. Germline V CDR1 and CDR2: SGHTA, FQGNSA.

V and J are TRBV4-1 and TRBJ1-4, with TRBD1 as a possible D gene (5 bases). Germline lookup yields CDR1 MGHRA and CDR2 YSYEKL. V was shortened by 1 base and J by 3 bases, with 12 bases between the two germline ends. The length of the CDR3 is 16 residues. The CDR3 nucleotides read TGCGCCAGCAGCCAAGGCCAGGGTACGGCTAATGAAAAACTGTTTTTT. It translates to CASSQGQGTANEKLFF.

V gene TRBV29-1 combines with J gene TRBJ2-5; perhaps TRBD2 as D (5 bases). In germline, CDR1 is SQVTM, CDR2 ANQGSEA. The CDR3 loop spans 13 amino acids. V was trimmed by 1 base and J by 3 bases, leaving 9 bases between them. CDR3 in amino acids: CSVEGSGKETQYF. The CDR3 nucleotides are TGCAGCGTTGAAGGGTCCGGGAAAGAGACCCAGTACTTC. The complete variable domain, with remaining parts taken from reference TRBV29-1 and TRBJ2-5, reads SAVISQKPSRDICQRGTSLTIQCQVDSQVTMMFWYRQQPGQSLTLIATANQGSEATYESGFVIDKFPISRPNLTFSTLTVSNMSPEDSSIYLCSVEGSGKETQYFGPGTRLLVL.

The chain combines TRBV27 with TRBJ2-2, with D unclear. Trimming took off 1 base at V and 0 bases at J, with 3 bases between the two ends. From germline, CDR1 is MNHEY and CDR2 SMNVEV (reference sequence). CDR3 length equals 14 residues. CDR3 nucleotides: TGTGCCAGCAGTTTATACACGAACACCGGGGAGCTGTTTTTT. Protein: CASSLYTNTGELFF.

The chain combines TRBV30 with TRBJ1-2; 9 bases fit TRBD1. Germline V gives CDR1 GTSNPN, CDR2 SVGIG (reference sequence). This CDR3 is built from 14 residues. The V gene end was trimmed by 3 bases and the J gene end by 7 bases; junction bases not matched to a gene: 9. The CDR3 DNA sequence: TGTGCCTGGAGCCTACGGGACAGGGAGCGTGGCTACACCTTC. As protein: CAWSLRDRERGYTF.